This TCR beta chain was sequenced in a study of T cell responses to AZD1222 COVID-19 vaccine. The CDR3 extends over 14 amino acids. The ends were cut back, 2 bases at V and 4 bases at J, with 9 bases in the middle. CDR1 and CDR2 from the germline V gene are MNHEY and SMNVEV (reference sequence). Sequencing was performed with immunoSEQ multiplex PCR; in TCRdb, only in-frame clones are kept and a portion is missing. Seen here are fewer than 300,000 clones, 80% to 95% observed once, and the top ten hold around 0.6%. This TCR came from an adult in good health. This sample comprised peripheral blood, obtained on day 0 of AZD1222 vaccination. V and J are TRBV27 and TRBJ1-5, with D possibly TRBD1 on 5 matching bases. In nucleotides, the CDR3 is TGTGCCAGCAGTTTAAGAAGGGGAAATCAGCCCCAGCATTTT. It encodes CASSLRRGNQPQHF.